The clone carrying this TCR beta chain was found a few times. Its target is unknown. Unique molecular identifiers, one per molecule, were present on every TCR cDNA molecule. TCRdb called the 5' RACE reads again in MiXCR, with one record for every CDR3 protein. The data show about 85,000 distinct CDR3 sequences, with approximately 21% seen just once and less than 7.5% held by the top ten. Time point defined: sample taken at primary tumor resection. No cell sorting; template was whole RNA from tumor, lung tissue or PBMC. These data originate in a study of spatial heterogeneity in lung cancer. Study at large: Fewer alpha-chain than beta-chain sequences were consistently detected.

Study-level findings and limits: Follow-up blood showed ubiquitous expanded tumor TCRs less than blood at resection did.

The TCR comes from a male donor with early-stage non-small cell lung cancer. Material: PBMCs, obtained at surgery.

The CDR3 loop reads CSARFDSTDTQYF. The DNA for the CDR3 is TGCAGTGCTAGATTCGACAGCACAGATACGCAGTATTTT. This chain joins TRBV20-1 and TRBJ2-3; D remains unclear. The CDR3 is made up of 13 amino acids. CDR1 is DFQATT, CDR2 SNEGSKA, per germline (reference sequence). The V gene lost 2 bases and the J gene lost 0 bases, with 6 bases spanning the gap.